This passage covers 16 T cell receptor beta chains from one sample sequenced in a study of T cell responses to AZD1222 COVID-19 vaccine. This table comes from immunoSEQ multiplex PCR, and its TCRdb copy is limited to in-frame clones, with some not included. The sample yields about 150,000 clones, over 90% seen once. This sample comprised peripheral blood, obtained 28 days after the second AZD1222 dose. The receptors here all came from an adult who received the AZD1222 COVID-19 vaccine.

This clone was observed once. The J gene is TRBJ2-7, the V gene TRBV18, with TRBD2 identical over 8 bases. The germline CDR1 and CDR2 sequences are KGHSH and LQKENI. V shed 0 bases and J 5 bases; nucleotides not matched to a gene: 9. The CDR3 length is 16 residues. CDR3: CASSPPIFAGGHEQYF. The CDR3 coding sequence is TGTGCCAGCTCACCACCGATCTTCGCGGGAGGCCACGAGCAGTACTTC.

This clone was observed a single time. This chain uses TRBV7-9 with TRBJ1-2, with unresolved D. V was cut by 1 base and J by 2 bases, with 8 bases left in between. The germline V gene encodes CDR1 SEHNR and CDR2 FQNEAQ (reference sequence). This CDR3 has 14 amino acids. The CDR3: CASSLVGKNYGYTF. The CDR3 DNA is TGTGCCAGCAGCTTAGTTGGCAAGAACTATGGCTACACCTTC. Full variable domain (outside the CDR3, taken from reference TRBV7-9 and TRBJ1-2): DTGVSQNPRHKITKRGQNVTFRCDPISEHNRLYWYRQTLGQGPEFLTYFQNEAQLEKSRLLSDRFSAERPKGSFSTLEIQRTEQGDSAMYLCASSLVGKNYGYTFGSGTRLTVV.

The rearrangement uses TRBV30 and TRBJ1-4, with D uncertain. Germline V gene data show CDR1 as GTSNPN and CDR2 as SVGIG (reference sequence). V was shortened by 1 base and J by 0 bases, with 9 bases between the two germline ends. The CDR3 sequence is 15 residues long. CDR3 sequence: CAWSGQQTTNEKLFF. CDR3 coding DNA: TGTGCCTGGAGTGGCCAGCAGACAACTAATGAAAAACTGTTTTTT.

The CDR3 sequence is CAVAETGRVAFF. The CDR3 bases are TGTGCCGTCGCGGAGACAGGGCGGGTAGCTTTCTTT. This chain uses TRBV6-5 with TRBJ1-1; 7 bases are shared with TRBD1. The CDR3 covers 12 residues. V lost 11 bases, J lost 10 bases, and 13 bases stayed unmatched. Germline V lookup: CDR1 MNHEY, CDR2 SVGAGI.

This clone appeared a few times. The chain links TRBV27 to TRBJ2-1, with D tentatively TRBD1 or TRBD2 (5 bases each). CDR3 size: 15 residues. Trimming pared 5 bases from V and 2 bases from J, leaving 13 bases between. Germline V gene data show CDR1 as MNHEY and CDR2 as SMNVEV (reference sequence). The chain's CDR3 is CASSPGGRPYNEQFF. CDR3 bases: TGTGCCAGCAGTCCTGGGGGACGGCCCTACAATGAGCAGTTCTTC.

This chain uses TRBV3-1 (or the pseudogene TRBV3-2) with TRBJ1-6; D perhaps matches TRBD1 (5 bases). With 4 bases removed from V and 7 bases from J, the gap between germline ends came to 11 bases. Germline V gene lookup returns CDR1 LGHDT and CDR2 YNNKEL (reference sequence). There are 14 residues in the CDR3. CDR3 residues: CASSPQQANSPLHF. In DNA, the CDR3 is TGTGCCAGCAGCCCCCAACAGGCCAATTCACCCCTCCACTTT.

This chain connects TRBV19 to TRBJ1-5; TRBD1 is a possible D gene (5 bases). CDR1 and CDR2 from the germline V gene are LNHDA and SQIVND (reference sequence). The CDR3 spans 16 residues. Trimming cost V 4 bases and J 5 bases, with 18 bases left between them. The CDR3 is CASSTHYRDGYQPQHF. The CDR3, as DNA: TGTGCCAGTAGTACCCATTACCGGGACGGCTATCAGCCCCAGCATTTT.

The genes are TRBV7-9 and TRBJ2-5; 9 nucleotides agree with TRBD1. The length of the CDR3 is 15 residues. The germline CDR1 and CDR2 sequences are SEHNR and FQNEAQ (reference sequence). J lost 1 base, V lost 0 bases, and 0 bases had no gene match. The CDR3 loop reads CASSLATGGQETQYF. CDR3 in DNA: TGTGCCAGCAGCTTAGCGACAGGGGGCCAAGAGACCCAGTACTTC.

The V gene is TRBV7-3, the J gene TRBJ2-1; 8 bases are shared with TRBD1. This CDR3 spans 14 amino acids. Germline V lookup: CDR1 SGHTA, CDR2 FQGTGA. Trimming removed 5 bases from V and 5 bases from J; junction bases left unmatched: 5. CDR3 protein: CASSPGQGHNEQFF. CDR3 bases: TGTGCCAGCAGCCCCGGACAGGGCCACAATGAGCAGTTCTTC.

This CDR3 is CASSLGQRSGNTIYF. CDR3 in DNA: TGTGCCAGCAGCTTGGGACAGCGCTCTGGAAACACCATATATTTT. The J gene is TRBJ1-3, the V gene TRBV5-8; tentatively, D is TRBD1 (5 bases). CDR1 is SGHTS and CDR2 is YDEGEE in the germline V gene. Trimming shortened V by 0 bases and J by 0 bases, and 7 bases separated the two germline ends. The length of the CDR3 is 15 residues.

The chain links TRBV30 to TRBJ1-2; D perhaps matches TRBD1 (6 bases). CDR1 and CDR2 from the germline V gene are GTSNPN and SVGIG (reference sequence). CDR3 length equals 13 residues. V was trimmed by 1 base and J by 4 bases, leaving 10 bases between them. The CDR3 protein is CAWSGGGLYGYTF. CDR3 DNA sequence: TGTGCCTGGAGTGGAGGGGGTCTCTATGGCTACACCTTC.

The genes are TRBV6-6 and TRBJ1-1, with 10 bases matching TRBD1. Per germline, CDR1 MNHNY and CDR2 SVGAGI (reference sequence). The length of the CDR3 is 13 residues. The V segment lost 6 bases and the J segment 8 bases; nucleotides outside the gene matches: 6. The DNA for the CDR3 is TGTGCCAGCAGGACGGACAGGGGGGCCGAAGCTTTCTTT. Its translation: CASRTDRGAEAFF.

This chain joins TRBV5-4 and TRBJ2-7; D possibly uses TRBD1 or TRBD2 (5 bases each). The germline V gene has CDR1 SGHNT and CDR2 YYREEE (reference sequence). This CDR3 is 14 amino acids long. Between the trimmed V and J ends, which lost 0 bases and 3 bases, there was a span of 10 bases. The chain's CDR3 is CASSLAGHLYEQYF. CDR3 coding DNA: TGTGCCAGCAGCTTGGCGGGGCACCTCTACGAGCAGTACTTC.

The chain links TRBV6-6 to TRBJ1-1; 8 nucleotides agree with TRBD1. The CDR3 loop spans 14 amino acids. The germline CDR1 and CDR2 sequences are MNHNY and SVGAGI (reference sequence). After removal of 6 bases from V and 3 bases from J, the junction contained 6 bases not matched to a gene. This CDR3 reads CASREDRGDTEAFF. The CDR3, as DNA: TGTGCCAGCAGGGAAGACAGGGGAGACACTGAAGCTTTCTTT.

The genes are TRBV2 and TRBJ2-7; D is uncertain. The V end was cut by 7 bases, the J end by 0 bases, with 7 bases between. This CDR3 comprises 12 residues. Germline CDR1 SNHLY, CDR2 FYNNEI. The CDR3 nucleotides read TGTGCCAGCACCAAGAACTCCTACGAGCAGTACTTC. It is translated as CASTKNSYEQYF.

This clone showed up just once. This chain joins TRBV30 and TRBJ1-5; D possibly corresponds to TRBD1 (6 bases). The ends were cut back, 2 bases at V and 0 bases at J, with 23 bases in the middle. Germline loops: CDR1 GTSNPN, CDR2 SVGIG (reference sequence). CDR3 length: 19 residues. The CDR3 sequence: CAWSRRVRGVSYSNQPQHF. The CDR3 DNA reads as TGTGCCTGGAGTAGAAGAGTCAGGGGTGTCTCATATAGCAATCAGCCCCAGCATTTT.